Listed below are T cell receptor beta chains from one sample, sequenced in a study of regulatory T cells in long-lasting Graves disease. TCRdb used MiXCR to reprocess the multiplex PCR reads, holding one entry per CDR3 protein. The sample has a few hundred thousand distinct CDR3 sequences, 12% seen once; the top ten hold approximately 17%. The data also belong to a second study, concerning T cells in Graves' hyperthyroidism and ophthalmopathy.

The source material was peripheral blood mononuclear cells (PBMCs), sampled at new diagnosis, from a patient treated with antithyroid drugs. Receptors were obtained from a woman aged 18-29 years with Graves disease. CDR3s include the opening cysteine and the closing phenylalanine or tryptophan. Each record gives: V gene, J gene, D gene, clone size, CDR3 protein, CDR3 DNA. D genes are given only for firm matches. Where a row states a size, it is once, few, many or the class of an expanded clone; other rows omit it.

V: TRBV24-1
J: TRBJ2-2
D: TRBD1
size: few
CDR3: CATSDTGTGNTGELFF
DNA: TGTGCCACCAGTGATACCGGGACAGGGAACACCGGGGAGCTGTTTTTT

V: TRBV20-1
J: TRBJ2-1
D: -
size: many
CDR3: CSARGAGGISYNEQFF
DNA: TGCAGTGCTAGGGGGGCGGGCGGGATCTCCTACAATGAGCAGTTCTTC

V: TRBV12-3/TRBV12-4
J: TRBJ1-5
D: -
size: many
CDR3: CASSFWVARGPNQPQHF
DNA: TGTGCCAGCAGTTTTTGGGTTGCGCGGGGTCCCAATCAGCCCCAGCATTTT

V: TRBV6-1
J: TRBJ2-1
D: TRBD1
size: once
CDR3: CASTFGDRDEQFF
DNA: TGTGCCAGCACCTTTGGGGACAGGGATGAGCAGTTCTTC

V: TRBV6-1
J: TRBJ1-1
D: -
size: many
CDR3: CASRRREADSAFF
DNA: TGTGCCAGCAGACGCAGGGAGGCGGACTCAGCTTTCTTT

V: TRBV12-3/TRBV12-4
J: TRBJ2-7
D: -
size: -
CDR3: CASRSGQTKAYEQYF
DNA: TGTGCCAGCAGAAGCGGACAGACGAAAGCCTACGAGCAGTACTTC

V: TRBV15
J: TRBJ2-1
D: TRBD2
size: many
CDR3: CATSRDRGSSYNEQFF
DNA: TGTGCCACCAGCAGAGATCGCGGGAGCTCCTACAATGAGCAGTTCTTC

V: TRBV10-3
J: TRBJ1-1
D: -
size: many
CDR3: CAASGGGVSEAFF
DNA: TGTGCCGCCAGTGGAGGAGGCGTCAGTGAAGCTTTCTTT

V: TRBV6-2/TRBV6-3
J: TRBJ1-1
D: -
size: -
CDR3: CASSKLPGVGGNTEAFF
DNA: TGTGCCAGCAGCAAATTGCCGGGGGTCGGGGGAAACACTGAAGCTTTCTTT

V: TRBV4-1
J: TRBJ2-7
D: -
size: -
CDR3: CASSLLGNSPYERYF
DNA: TGCGCCAGCAGCCTTCTAGGGAACAGTCCCTACGAGCGGTACTTC

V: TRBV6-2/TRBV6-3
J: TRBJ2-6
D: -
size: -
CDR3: CASSYQVSGANVLTF
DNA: TGTGCCAGCAGTTACCAGGTCTCTGGGGCCAACGTCCTGACTTTC

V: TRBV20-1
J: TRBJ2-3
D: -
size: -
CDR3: CSARPTGGHTDTQYF
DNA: TGCAGTGCTAGACCAACCGGGGGGCACACAGATACGCAGTATTTT

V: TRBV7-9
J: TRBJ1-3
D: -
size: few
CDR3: CASYPTGAPGNTIYF
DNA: TGTGCCAGCTACCCCACCGGGGCACCTGGAAACACCATATATTTT

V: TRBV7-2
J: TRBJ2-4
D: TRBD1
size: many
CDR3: CASSLVRGREDKNIQYF
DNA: TGTGCCAGCAGCTTAGTGAGGGGGCGTGAGGACAAAAACATTCAGTACTTC

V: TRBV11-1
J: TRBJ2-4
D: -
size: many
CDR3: CASSFSGDIQYF
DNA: TGTGCCAGCAGCTTTTCAGGGGACATTCAGTACTTC

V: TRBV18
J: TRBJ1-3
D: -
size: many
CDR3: CASSPPGGHGYF
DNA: TGTGCCAGCTCACCACCTGGTGGACATGGATATTTT

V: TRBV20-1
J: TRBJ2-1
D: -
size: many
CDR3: CRGSGPSSSYNEQFF
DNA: TGCAGGGGTAGCGGTCCTTCTAGCTCCTACAATGAGCAGTTCTTC

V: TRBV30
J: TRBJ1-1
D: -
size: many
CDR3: CAWSLRRAVMNTEAFF
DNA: TGTGCCTGGAGTTTGCGACGGGCGGTCATGAACACTGAAGCTTTCTTT

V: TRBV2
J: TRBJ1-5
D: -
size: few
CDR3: CASSSGQTVQPQHF
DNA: TGTGCCAGCAGTTCCGGACAGACCGTTCAGCCCCAGCATTTT

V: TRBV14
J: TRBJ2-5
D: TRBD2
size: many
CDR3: CASSWTSGGGTQYF
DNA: TGTGCCAGCAGCTGGACTAGCGGGGGCGGGACCCAGTACTTC

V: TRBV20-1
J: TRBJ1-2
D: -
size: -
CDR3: CSARDRAGDYGYTF
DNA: TGCAGTGCTAGAGATCGGGCGGGTGACTATGGCTACACCTTC

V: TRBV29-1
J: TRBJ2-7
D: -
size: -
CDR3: CSVDHQGNPYEQYF
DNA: TGCAGCGTTGATCATCAGGGAAACCCCTACGAGCAGTACTTC

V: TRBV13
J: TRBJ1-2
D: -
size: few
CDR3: CASSLGFLKPYGYTF
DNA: TGTGCCAGCAGCTTAGGGTTCCTTAAGCCCTATGGCTACACCTTC

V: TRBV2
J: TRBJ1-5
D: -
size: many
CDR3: CASKPDSNQPQHF
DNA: TGTGCCAGCAAACCGGACAGTAATCAGCCCCAGCATTTT

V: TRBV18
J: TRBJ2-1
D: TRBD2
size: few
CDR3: CASSPLLAGGPYLVNEQFF
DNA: TGTGCCAGCTCACCTCTCCTAGCGGGAGGCCCCTACTTGGTGAATGAGCAGTTCTTC

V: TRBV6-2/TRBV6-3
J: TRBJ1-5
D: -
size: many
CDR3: CASSPAGSQPQHF
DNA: TGTGCCAGCAGTCCCGCCGGGAGTCAGCCCCAGCATTTT

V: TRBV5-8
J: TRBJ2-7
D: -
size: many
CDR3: CASSFGGYPSEQYF
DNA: TGTGCCAGCAGCTTCGGGGGATATCCTAGCGAGCAGTACTTC

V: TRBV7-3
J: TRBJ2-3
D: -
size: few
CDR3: CAGSPDGTDTQYF
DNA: TGTGCCGGCAGCCCGGACGGCACAGATACGCAGTATTTT

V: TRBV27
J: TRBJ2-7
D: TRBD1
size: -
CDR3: CASSTGVDPYEQYF
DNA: TGTGCCAGCAGTACAGGGGTAGACCCCTACGAGCAGTACTTC

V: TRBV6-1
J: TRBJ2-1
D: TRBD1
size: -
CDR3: CASSRRDRGYNEQFF
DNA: TGTGCCAGCAGCCGCCGGGACAGGGGCTACAATGAGCAGTTCTTC

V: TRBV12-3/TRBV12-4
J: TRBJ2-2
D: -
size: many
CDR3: CASTNVLAGPNTGELFF
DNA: TGTGCCAGCACAAACGTACTGGCGGGACCGAACACCGGGGAGCTGTTTTTT

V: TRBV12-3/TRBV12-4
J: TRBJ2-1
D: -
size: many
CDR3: CASTHSNNEQFF
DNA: TGTGCCAGCACTCACAGCAACAATGAGCAGTTCTTC

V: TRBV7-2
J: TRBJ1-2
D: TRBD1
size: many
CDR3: CASSSTGDDGYTF
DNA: TGTGCCAGCAGCTCCACAGGGGATGATGGCTACACCTTC

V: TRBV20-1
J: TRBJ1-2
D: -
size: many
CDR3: CSAVATGLNYGYTF
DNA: TGCAGTGCTGTAGCTACAGGTTTAAACTATGGCTACACCTTC

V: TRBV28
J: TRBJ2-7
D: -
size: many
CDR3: CASSLERVNYEQYF
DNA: TGTGCCAGCAGTTTAGAAAGGGTTAACTACGAGCAGTACTTC